This TCR beta chain was identified in a study of shared T cell receptors in the human thymus. The V and J ends lost 5 bases and 2 bases respectively, with 17 bases between them. The germline CDR1 and CDR2 sequences are SGHTA and FQGNSA. There are 16 residues in the CDR3. Here immunoSEQ multiplex PCR was the method, and the copy in TCRdb shows in-frame clones only, minus some. There are some 640,000 clones in the sample; more than 75% occur only once, and under 0.01% lies in the top ten. The sample was also reused in another study, on human thymus T cells. That report notes: Thymic material originated from resections removed in the course of corrective heart surgery. Reports from related research described highly overlapping thymic repertoires among unrelated individuals.

The TCR sequence derives from a boy less than two years old with a congenital heart defect. Sequencing was carried out using thymocytes. The rearrangement links TRBV7-2 to TRBJ2-3; a possible D gene is TRBD2 (6 bases). The CDR3 reads CASSSPLASYTDTQYF. The CDR3 DNA reads TGTGCCAGCAGCAGCCCTCTAGCGTCTTACACAGATACGCAGTATTTT.